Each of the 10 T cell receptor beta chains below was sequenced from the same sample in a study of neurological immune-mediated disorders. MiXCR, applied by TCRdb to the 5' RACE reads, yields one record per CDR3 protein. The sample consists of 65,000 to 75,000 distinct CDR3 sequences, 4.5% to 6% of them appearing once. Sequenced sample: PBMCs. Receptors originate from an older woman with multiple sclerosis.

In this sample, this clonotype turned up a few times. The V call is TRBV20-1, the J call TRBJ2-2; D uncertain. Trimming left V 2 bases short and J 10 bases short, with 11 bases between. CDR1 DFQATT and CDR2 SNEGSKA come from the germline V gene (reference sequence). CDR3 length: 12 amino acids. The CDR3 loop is CSARSLEEELFF. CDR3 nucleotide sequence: TGCAGTGCTAGATCGTTAGAAGAGGAGCTGTTTTTT.

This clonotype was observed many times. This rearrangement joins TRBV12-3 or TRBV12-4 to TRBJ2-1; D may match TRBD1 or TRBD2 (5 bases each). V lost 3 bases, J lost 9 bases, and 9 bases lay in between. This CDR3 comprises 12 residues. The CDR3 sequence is CASSFEGTEQFF. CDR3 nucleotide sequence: TGTGCCAGCAGTTTTGAAGGGACTGAGCAGTTCTTC.

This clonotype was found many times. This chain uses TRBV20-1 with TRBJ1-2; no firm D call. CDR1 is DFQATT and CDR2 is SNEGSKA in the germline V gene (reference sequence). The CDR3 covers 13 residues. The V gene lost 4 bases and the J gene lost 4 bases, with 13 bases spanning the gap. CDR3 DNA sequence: TGCAGTGCTAATGGTCTTAGAGCCTATGGCTACACCTTC. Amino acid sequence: CSANGLRAYGYTF.

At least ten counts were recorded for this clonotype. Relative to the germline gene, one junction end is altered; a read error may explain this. The CDR3 protein is CASSLGQPSYEQYF. The DNA for the CDR3 is TGTGCCAGCAGCTTAGGACAGCCGTCCTACGAGCAGTACTTC. The chain combines TRBV12-3 or TRBV12-4 with TRBJ2-7, with a possible D match to TRBD1 (6 bases). The CDR3 runs to 14 residues.

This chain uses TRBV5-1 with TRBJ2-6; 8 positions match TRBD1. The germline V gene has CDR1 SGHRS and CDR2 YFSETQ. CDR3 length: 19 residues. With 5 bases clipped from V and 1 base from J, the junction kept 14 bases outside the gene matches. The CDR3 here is CASRGMMGQVTSGANVLTF. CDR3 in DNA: TGCGCCAGCAGGGGAATGATGGGACAGGTGACGTCTGGGGCCAACGTCCTGACTTTC.

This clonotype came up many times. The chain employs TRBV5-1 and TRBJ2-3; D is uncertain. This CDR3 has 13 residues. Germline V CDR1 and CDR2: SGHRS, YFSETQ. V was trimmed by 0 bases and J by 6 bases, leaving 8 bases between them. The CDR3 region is CASSLGLQDTQYF. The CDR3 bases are TGCGCCAGCAGCTTGGGTTTACAGGATACGCAGTATTTT.

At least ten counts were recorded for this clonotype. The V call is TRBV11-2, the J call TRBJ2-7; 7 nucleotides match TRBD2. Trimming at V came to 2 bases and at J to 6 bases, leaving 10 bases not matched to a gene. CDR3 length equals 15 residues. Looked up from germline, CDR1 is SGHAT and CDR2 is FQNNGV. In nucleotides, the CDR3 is TGTGCCAGCAGCTTATCCGGGGGGAGTGTTGGCGAGCAGTACTTC. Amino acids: CASSLSGGSVGEQYF.

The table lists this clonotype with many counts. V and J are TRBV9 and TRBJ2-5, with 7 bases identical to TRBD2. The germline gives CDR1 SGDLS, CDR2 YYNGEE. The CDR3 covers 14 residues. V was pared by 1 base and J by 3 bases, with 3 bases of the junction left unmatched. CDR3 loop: CASSVSTSEETQYF. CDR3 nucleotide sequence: TGTGCCAGCAGCGTATCCACTAGCGAAGAGACCCAGTACTTC.

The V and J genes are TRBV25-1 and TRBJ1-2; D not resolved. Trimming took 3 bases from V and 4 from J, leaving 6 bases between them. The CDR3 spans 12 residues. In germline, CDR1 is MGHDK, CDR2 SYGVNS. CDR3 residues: CASSDRIYGYTF. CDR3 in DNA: TGTGCCAGCAGTGACCGGATCTATGGCTACACCTTC.

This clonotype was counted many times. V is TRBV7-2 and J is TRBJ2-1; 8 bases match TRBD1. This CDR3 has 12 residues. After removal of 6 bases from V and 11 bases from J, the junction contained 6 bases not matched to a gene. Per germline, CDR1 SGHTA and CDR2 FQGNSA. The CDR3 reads CASSLTGGQQFF. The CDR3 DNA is TGTGCCAGCAGTTTAACAGGGGGTCAGCAGTTCTTC.